The 22 T cell receptor beta chains given below trace back to one sample, sequenced in a study of blood T cell repertoires in COVID-19. Clones were sequenced by immunoSEQ multiplex PCR, and TCRdb holds only the in-frame ones, with some missing. Found here are some 170,000 clones, 75% to 85% of them singletons; the top ten hold about 6%. Sequenced sample: PBMCs or T cells enriched from blood (not recorded which). These receptors came from a man between 40 and 49 years old who had recovered from COVID-19.

The rearrangement uses TRBV24-1 and TRBJ2-1, with D unresolved. Trimming stripped 3 bases from V and 8 bases from J, with 4 bases between. CDR3 size: 11 residues. Germline-derived CDR1 and CDR2 are KGHDR and SFDVKD. CDR3 nucleotide sequence: TGTGCCACCAGTGATCGTGATGAGCAGTTCTTC. Protein: CATSDRDEQFF.

V is TRBV7-8 and J is TRBJ1-6; D unresolved. CDR3 length: 16 amino acids. Germline V gene data show CDR1 as SGHVS and CDR2 as FQNEAQ. The V and J ends lost 2 bases and 7 bases respectively, with 15 bases between them. CDR3 amino acids: CASSLFPGLGNSPLHF. The CDR3, as DNA: TGTGCCAGCAGCTTATTTCCTGGACTAGGGAATTCACCCCTCCACTTT.

This rearrangement joins TRBV2 to TRBJ2-3; D perhaps matches TRBD1 (5 bases). Germline V lookup: CDR1 SNHLY, CDR2 FYNNEI. The length of the CDR3 is 15 residues. V dropped 3 bases and J dropped 2 bases, with 12 bases sitting between them. For the CDR3, the DNA is TGTGCCAGCAGTGACCGTAAGGGGCCCACAGATACGCAGTATTTT. Its protein product is CASSDRKGPTDTQYF. Full variable domain (missing parts from reference TRBV2 and TRBJ2-3): EPEVTQTPSHQVTQMGQEVILRCVPISNHLYFYWYRQILGQKVEFLVSFYNNEISEKSEIFDDQFSVERPDGSNFTLKIRSTKLEDSAMYFCASSDRKGPTDTQYFGPGTRLTVL.

This chain joins TRBV9 and TRBJ1-3, with D perhaps TRBD1 (5 bases). The germline CDR1 and CDR2 sequences are SGDLS and YYNGEE. The CDR3 runs 17 residues. Trimming removed 0 bases at V and 2 bases at J, with 15 bases between. In nucleotides, the CDR3 is TGTGCCAGCAGCGTAGGTGGCAGGGACTACCCTGGAAACACCATATATTTT. This sequence encodes CASSVGGRDYPGNTIYF. The full variable domain, its missing parts supplied by reference TRBV9 and TRBJ1-3, is DSGVTQTPKHLITATGQRVTLRCSPRSGDLSVYWYQQSLDQGLQFLIQYYNGEERAKGNILERFSAQQFPDLHSELNLSSLELGDSALYFCASSVGGRDYPGNTIYFGEGSWLTVV.

CDR3 nucleotides: TGTGCCTGGAGAGGGAGCTTTAGGGGCAATCAGCCCCAGCATTTT. It specifies CAWRGSFRGNQPQHF. The rearrangement uses TRBV30 and TRBJ1-5; D gene uncertain. Germline V gene sequence: CDR1 GTSNPN, CDR2 SVGIG (reference sequence). V was shortened by 3 bases and J by 2 bases, with 14 bases between the two germline ends. The CDR3 is 15 amino acids. Full variable domain (missing parts from reference TRBV30 and TRBJ1-5): SQTIHQWPATLVQPVGSPLSLECTVEGTSNPNLYWYRQAAGRGLQLLFYSVGIGQISSEVPQNLSASRPQDRQFILSSKKLLLSDSGFYLCAWRGSFRGNQPQHFGDGTRLSIL.

The J gene is TRBJ2-3, the V gene TRBV6-4, with 15 bases lining up with TRBD2. The CDR3 runs to 18 residues. The J segment lost 2 bases and the V segment lost 3 bases, leaving 6 bases of the junction unmatched. CDR1 MRHNA and CDR2 SNTAGT come from the germline V gene. Written as DNA, the CDR3 is TGTGCCAGCAGTGAGTGGACTAGCGGGGGGGCCAACACAGATACGCAGTATTTT. Its protein is CASSEWTSGGANTDTQYF.

V usage is TRBV5-1 and J usage is TRBJ2-1; 11 bases map to TRBD2. The CDR3 runs to 16 residues. Germline V gives CDR1 SGHRS, CDR2 YFSETQ. V lost 4 bases to trimming and J lost 4 bases; unmatched junction nucleotides: 7. The CDR3 nucleotides read TGCGCCAGCAGCCCCTCTAGCGGGGGGCCATACAATGAGCAGTTCTTC. Its protein is CASSPSSGGPYNEQFF. Filled out from reference TRBV5-1 and TRBJ2-1, the complete variable domain reads KAGVTQTPRYLIKTRGQQVTLSCSPISGHRSVSWYQQTPGQGLQFLFEYFSETQRNKGNFPGRFSGRQFSNSRSEMNVSTLELGDSALYLCASSPSSGGPYNEQFFGPGTRLTVL.

The chain links TRBV5-4 to TRBJ1-1, with a weak D call TRBD1 (5 bases). The CDR3 covers 15 residues. V gave up 3 bases and J gave up 0 bases, with 12 bases separating them. The germline V gene encodes CDR1 SGHNT and CDR2 YYREEE (reference sequence). The CDR3 loop is CASSSGTSMNTEAFF. In nucleotides, the CDR3 is TGTGCCAGCAGCTCCGGGACTTCCATGAACACTGAAGCTTTCTTT.

The CDR3: CASSEYKHNYGYTF. CDR3 nucleotide sequence: TGTGCCAGCAGTGAATATAAGCATAACTATGGCTACACCTTC. The chain couples TRBV25-1 to TRBJ1-2; D gene unclear. Trimming left V 0 bases short and J 1 base short, with 6 bases between. CDR1 and CDR2 (germline): MGHDK, SYGVNS. The CDR3 totals 14 residues.

This clone showed up just a few times. This chain connects TRBV30 to TRBJ1-3; D is possibly TRBD1 (6 bases). Trimming cost V 2 bases and J 0 bases, with 14 bases left between them. Germline V CDR1 and CDR2: GTSNPN, SVGIG (reference sequence). This CDR3 has 16 amino acids. CDR3 loop: CAWSRGSGASGNTIYF. Written as DNA, the CDR3 is TGTGCCTGGAGTAGGGGGTCAGGGGCCTCTGGAAACACCATATATTTT.

This clone came up once. For the CDR3, the DNA is TGTGCCTGGAGATATTCGAGAATGGCCGGGGAGCTGTTTTTT. It encodes CAWRYSRMAGELFF. J is TRBJ2-2 and V is TRBV30; D remains ambiguous. This CDR3 has 14 amino acids. The V gene lost 3 bases and the J gene lost 6 bases, with 14 bases spanning the gap. CDR1 and CDR2 (germline): GTSNPN, SVGIG (reference sequence).

V is TRBV19 and J is TRBJ1-3; D is unresolved. Germline values: CDR1 LNHDA, CDR2 SQIVND (reference sequence). CDR3 length equals 16 residues. V shed 3 bases and J shed 0 bases, with 12 bases lying between them. This chain's CDR3 is CASSITSGSSGNTIYF. The CDR3 DNA reads TGTGCCAGTAGTATTACTTCAGGAAGCTCTGGAAACACCATATATTTT.

The chain couples TRBV5-6 to TRBJ1-4; no firm D call. This CDR3 has 11 residues. V dropped 2 bases and J dropped 7 bases, with 3 bases sitting between them. Germline V gives CDR1 SGHDT, CDR2 YYEEEE. The CDR3 nucleotides read TGTGCCAGCAGCTTCAGTGAAAAACTGTTTTTT. Translated, it gives CASSFSEKLFF.

The gene calls are TRBV21-1 and TRBJ2-5; the DNA was not used to check the table's D call, TRBD2. TRBV21-1 has pseudogene status. This CDR3 is built from 17 residues. CDR3 DNA sequence: TGTGCCAGCAGCTCTCGACGACTAGCGGGGGGGGAAGAGACCCAGTACTTC. Translated: CASSSRRLAGGEETQYF.

V usage is TRBV7-8 and J usage is TRBJ2-2; 7 bases map to TRBD2. The germline V gene encodes CDR1 SGHVS and CDR2 FQNEAQ. The ends lost 7 bases at V and 6 bases at J; junction bases unmatched: 14. The CDR3 covers 16 residues. CDR3 nucleotide sequence: TGTGCCAGCACCCAGTCGGGGGGTCGGGGGTCCGGGGAGCTGTTTTTT. This encodes CASTQSGGRGSGELFF. Based on the CDR3 plus reference TRBV7-8 and TRBJ2-2, the full variable domain is GAGVSQSPRYKVAKRGQDVALRCDPISGHVSLFWYQQALGQGPEFLTYFQNEAQLDKSGLPSDRFFAERPEGSVSTLKIQRTQQEDSAVYLCASTQSGGRGSGELFFGEGSRLTVL.

The table lists this clone with a few counts. The DNA for the CDR3 is TGTGCCAGCAGTGAAGAGGGCAGGGTCCCCCTAAAACTGTTTTTT. Its translation is CASSEEGRVPLKLFF. The chain is built from TRBV6-1 and TRBJ1-4; TRBD1 is a possible D gene (5 bases). From germline, CDR1 is MNHNS and CDR2 SASEGT. The CDR3 totals 15 residues. V was pared by 1 base and J by 10 bases, with 16 bases between.

The chain employs TRBV7-9 and TRBJ1-2; D unresolved. The CDR3 runs to 16 residues. Trimming left V 2 bases short and J 5 bases short, with 18 bases between. Germline loops: CDR1 SEHNR, CDR2 FQNEAQ (reference sequence). The DNA for the CDR3 is TGTGCCAGCAGCTTAAATGCGGCGGGGTCATCGTATGGCTACACCTTC. As protein: CASSLNAAGSSYGYTF.

The rearrangement joins TRBV12-3 or TRBV12-4 to TRBJ1-3, with D unclear. The CDR3 sequence is 13 residues long. The V end was cut by 6 bases, the J end by 0 bases, with 6 bases between. The CDR3: CASSPSSGNTIYF. CDR3 nucleotides: TGTGCCAGCAGCCCTTCCTCTGGAAACACCATATATTTT.

This clone was counted a single time. The gene calls are TRBV6-5 and TRBJ2-5; 7 bases match TRBD1. Germline CDR1 is MNHEY and CDR2 is SVGAGI. Unmatched junction bases numbered 12, after V lost 11 bases and J lost 0 bases. CDR3 length: 15 residues. The CDR3 is CALRQGPTYQETQYF. The CDR3 DNA is TGTGCCCTACGACAGGGACCGACGTACCAAGAGACCCAGTACTTC.

V usage is TRBV18 and J usage is TRBJ2-1, with D hard to call. Germline assignment: CDR1 KGHSH and CDR2 LQKENI. This CDR3 is 14 amino acids long. V was trimmed by 2 bases and J by 4 bases, leaving 9 bases between them. CDR3 nucleotide sequence: TGTGCCAGCTCACCAAGTCCTAATTACAATGAGCAGTTCTTC. It specifies CASSPSPNYNEQFF.

This clone was counted only a few times. The chain links TRBV9 to TRBJ1-2; TRBD1 is a possible D gene (6 bases). V was cut by 3 bases and J by 8 bases, with 14 bases left in between. The CDR3 is 13 amino acids. Germline V gene data show CDR1 as SGDLS and CDR2 as YYNGEE. The CDR3 protein is CASSAGGAGGYTF. In nucleotides, the CDR3 is TGTGCCAGCAGCGCCGGGGGGGCAGGCGGCTACACCTTC.

The chain combines TRBV15 with TRBJ1-1, with 7 bases fitting TRBD1. The CDR3 covers 13 residues. Germline lookup yields CDR1 LNHNV and CDR2 YYDKDF (reference sequence). Unmatched junction bases numbered 10, after V lost 11 bases and J lost 4 bases. For the CDR3, the DNA is TGTGCCTCGCAGGGGGGAAGGGGCACTGAAGCTTTCTTT. It codes for CASQGGRGTEAFF. The complete variable domain, with remaining parts taken from reference TRBV15 and TRBJ1-1, reads DAMVIQNPRYQVTQFGKPVTLSCSQTLNHNVMYWYQQKSSQAPKLLFHYYDKDFNNEADTPDNFQSRRPNTSFCFLDIRSPGLGDTAMYLCASQGGRGTEAFFGQGTRLTVV.